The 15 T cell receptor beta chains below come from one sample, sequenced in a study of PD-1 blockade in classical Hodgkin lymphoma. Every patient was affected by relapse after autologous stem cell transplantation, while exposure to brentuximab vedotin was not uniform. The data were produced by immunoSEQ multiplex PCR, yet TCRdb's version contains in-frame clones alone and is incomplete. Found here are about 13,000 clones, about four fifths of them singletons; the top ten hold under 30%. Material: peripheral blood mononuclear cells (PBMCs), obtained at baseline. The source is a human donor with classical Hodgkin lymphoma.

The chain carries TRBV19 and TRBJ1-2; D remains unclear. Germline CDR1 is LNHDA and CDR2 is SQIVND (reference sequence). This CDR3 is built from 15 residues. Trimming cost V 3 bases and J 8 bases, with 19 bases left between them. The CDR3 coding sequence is TGTGCCAGTAGTATCATGCCGTGGGCGGACCAAGGCTACACCTTC. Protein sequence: CASSIMPWADQGYTF.

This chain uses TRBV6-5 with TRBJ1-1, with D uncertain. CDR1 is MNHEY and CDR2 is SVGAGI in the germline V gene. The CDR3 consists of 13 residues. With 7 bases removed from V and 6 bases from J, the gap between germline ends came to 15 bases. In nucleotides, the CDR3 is TGTGCCAGCAAAGGGCATCCTGGATCTGAAGCTTTCTTT. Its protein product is CASKGHPGSEAFF.

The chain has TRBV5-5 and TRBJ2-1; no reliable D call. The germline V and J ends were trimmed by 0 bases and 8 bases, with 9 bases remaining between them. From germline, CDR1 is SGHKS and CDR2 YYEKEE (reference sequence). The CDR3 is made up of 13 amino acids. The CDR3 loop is CASSLDNWDEQFF. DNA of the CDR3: TGTGCCAGCAGCTTGGATAACTGGGATGAGCAGTTCTTC.

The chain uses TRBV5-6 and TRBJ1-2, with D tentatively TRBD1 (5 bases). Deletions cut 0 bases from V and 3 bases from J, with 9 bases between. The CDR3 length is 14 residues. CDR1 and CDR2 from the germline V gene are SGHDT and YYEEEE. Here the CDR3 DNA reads TGTGCCAGCAGCTTGGTAGGGGACCACTATGGCTACACCTTC. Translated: CASSLVGDHYGYTF.

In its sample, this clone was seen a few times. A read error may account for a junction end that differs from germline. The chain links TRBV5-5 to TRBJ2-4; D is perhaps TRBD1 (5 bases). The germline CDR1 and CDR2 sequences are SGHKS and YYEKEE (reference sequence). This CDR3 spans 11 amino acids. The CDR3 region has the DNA TGTGCCAGCAGCTTAGGGGAACGTGTCCACTTC. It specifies CASSLGERVHF. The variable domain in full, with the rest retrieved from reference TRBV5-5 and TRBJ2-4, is DAGVTQSPTHLIKTRGQQVTLRCSPISGHKSVSWYQQVLGQGPQFIFQYYEKEERGRGNFPDRFSARQFPNYSSELNVNALLLGDSALYLCASSLGERVHFGAGTRLSVL.

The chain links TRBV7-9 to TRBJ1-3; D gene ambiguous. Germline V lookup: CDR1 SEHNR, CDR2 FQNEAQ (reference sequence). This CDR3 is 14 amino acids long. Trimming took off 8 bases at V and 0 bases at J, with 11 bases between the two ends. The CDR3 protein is CASRETNSGNTIYF. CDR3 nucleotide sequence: TGTGCCAGCCGAGAGACTAACTCTGGAAACACCATATATTTT.

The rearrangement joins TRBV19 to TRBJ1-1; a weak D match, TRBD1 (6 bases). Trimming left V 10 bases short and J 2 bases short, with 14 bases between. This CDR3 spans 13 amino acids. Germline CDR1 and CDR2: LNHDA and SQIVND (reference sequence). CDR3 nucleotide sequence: TGTGCCATCACAGGGATCCGAAACACTGAAGCTTTCTTT. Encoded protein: CAITGIRNTEAFF.

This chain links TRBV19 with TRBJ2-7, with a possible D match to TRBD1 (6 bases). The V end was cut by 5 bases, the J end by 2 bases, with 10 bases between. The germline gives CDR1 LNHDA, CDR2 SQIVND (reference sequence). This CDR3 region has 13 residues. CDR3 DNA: TGTGCCAGTAGTTGGGACACCGCCTACGAGCAGTACTTC. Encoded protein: CASSWDTAYEQYF.

The CDR3 reads CASSHSESSYNEQFF. The CDR3 DNA reads TGTGCCAGCAGCCATAGCGAGAGCTCCTACAATGAGCAGTTCTTC. The chain links TRBV7-9 to TRBJ2-1; D is perhaps TRBD2 (5 bases). The CDR3 extends over 15 amino acids. Trimming stripped 5 bases from V and 0 bases from J, with 11 bases between. CDR1 is SEHNR, CDR2 FQNEAQ, per germline (reference sequence).

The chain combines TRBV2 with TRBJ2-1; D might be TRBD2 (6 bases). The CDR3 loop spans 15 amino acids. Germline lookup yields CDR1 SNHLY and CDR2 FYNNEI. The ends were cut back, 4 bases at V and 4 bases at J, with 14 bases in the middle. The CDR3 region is CASSGTSYRYNEQFF. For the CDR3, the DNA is TGTGCCAGCAGTGGTACTAGCTATAGGTACAATGAGCAGTTCTTC.

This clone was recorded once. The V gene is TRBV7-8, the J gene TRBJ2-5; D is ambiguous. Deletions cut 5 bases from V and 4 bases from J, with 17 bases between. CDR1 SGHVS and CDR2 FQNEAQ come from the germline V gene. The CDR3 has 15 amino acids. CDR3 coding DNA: TGTGCCAGCAGCCCCCGAGCCAGCTTCGGAGAGACCCAGTACTTC. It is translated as CASSPRASFGETQYF.

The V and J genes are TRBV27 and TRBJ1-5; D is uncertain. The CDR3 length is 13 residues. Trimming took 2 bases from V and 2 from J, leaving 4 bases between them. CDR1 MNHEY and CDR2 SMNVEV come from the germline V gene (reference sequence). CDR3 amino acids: CASSLMRNQPQHF. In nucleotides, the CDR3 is TGTGCCAGCAGTTTAATGCGCAATCAGCCCCAGCATTTT.

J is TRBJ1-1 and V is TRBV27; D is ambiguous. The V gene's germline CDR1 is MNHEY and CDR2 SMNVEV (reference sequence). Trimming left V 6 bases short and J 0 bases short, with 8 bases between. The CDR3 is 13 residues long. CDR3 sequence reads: CASRVRMNTEAFF. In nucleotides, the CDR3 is TGTGCCAGCAGGGTTCGGATGAACACTGAAGCTTTCTTT.

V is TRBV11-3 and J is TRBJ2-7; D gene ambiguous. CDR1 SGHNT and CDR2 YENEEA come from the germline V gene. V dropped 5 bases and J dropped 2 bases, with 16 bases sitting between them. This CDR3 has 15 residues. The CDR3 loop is CASSPNLGPTYEQYF. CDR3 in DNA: TGTGCCAGCAGCCCGAATCTGGGCCCTACCTACGAGCAGTACTTC.

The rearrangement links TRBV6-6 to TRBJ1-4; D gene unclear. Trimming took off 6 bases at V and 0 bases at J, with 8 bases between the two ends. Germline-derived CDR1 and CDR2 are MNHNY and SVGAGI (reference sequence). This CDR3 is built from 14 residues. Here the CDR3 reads CASSDVATNEKLFF. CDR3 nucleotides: TGTGCCAGCAGCGATGTCGCAACTAATGAAAAACTGTTTTTT.